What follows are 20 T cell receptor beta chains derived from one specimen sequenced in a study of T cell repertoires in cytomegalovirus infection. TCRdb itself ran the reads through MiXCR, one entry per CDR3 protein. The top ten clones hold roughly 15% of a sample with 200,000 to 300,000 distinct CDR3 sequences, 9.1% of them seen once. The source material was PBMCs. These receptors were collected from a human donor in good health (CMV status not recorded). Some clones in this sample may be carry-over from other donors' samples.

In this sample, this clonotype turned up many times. The CDR3 protein is CASSLAPSGANVLTF. CDR3 DNA: TGTGCCAGCAGCTTAGCGCCGTCTGGGGCCAACGTCCTGACTTTC. This rearrangement joins TRBV7-2 to TRBJ2-6; the D is unclear. The CDR3 totals 15 residues. Trimming took 0 bases from V and 1 from J, leaving 4 bases between them. Per the germline V gene, CDR1 is SGHTA and CDR2 is FQGNSA.

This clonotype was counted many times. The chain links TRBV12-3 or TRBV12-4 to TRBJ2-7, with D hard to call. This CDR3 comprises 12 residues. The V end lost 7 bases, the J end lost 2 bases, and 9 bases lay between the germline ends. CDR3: CASKQETYEQYF. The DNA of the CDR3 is TGTGCCAGCAAGCAGGAGACCTACGAGCAGTACTTC.

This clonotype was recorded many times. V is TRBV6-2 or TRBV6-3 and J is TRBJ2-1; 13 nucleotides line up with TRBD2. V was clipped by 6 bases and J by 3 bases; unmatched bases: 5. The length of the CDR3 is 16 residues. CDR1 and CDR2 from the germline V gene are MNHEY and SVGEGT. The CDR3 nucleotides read TGTGCCAGCAGATCAACTAGCGGGGGGGGCTACAATGAGCAGTTCTTC. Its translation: CASRSTSGGGYNEQFF.

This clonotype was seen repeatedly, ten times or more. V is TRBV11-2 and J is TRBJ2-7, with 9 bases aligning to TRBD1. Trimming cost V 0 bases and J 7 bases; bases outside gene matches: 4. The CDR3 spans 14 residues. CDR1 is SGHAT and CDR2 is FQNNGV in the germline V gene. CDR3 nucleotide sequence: TGTGCCAGCAGCTTAGAGACAGGGGGTCGGGAGCAGTACTTC. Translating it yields CASSLETGGREQYF.

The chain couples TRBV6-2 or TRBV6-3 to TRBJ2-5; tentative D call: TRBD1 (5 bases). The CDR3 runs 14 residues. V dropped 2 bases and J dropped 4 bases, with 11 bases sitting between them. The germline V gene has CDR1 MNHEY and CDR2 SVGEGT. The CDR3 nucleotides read TGTGCCAGCAGTTACGTTTCAGGGATAGAGACCCAGTACTTC. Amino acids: CASSYVSGIETQYF.

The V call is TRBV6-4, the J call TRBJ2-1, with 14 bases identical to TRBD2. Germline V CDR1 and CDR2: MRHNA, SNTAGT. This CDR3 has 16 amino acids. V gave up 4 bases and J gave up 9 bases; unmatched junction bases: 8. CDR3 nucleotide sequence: TGTGCCAGCAGTGGCTCGGGACTAGCGGGAGTTAGTGAGCAGTTCTTC. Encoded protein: CASSGSGLAGVSEQFF.

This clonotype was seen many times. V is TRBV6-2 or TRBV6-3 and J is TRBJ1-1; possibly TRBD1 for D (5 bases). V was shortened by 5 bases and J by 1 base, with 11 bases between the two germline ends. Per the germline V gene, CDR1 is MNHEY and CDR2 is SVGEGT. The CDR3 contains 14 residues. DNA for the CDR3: TGTGCCAGCAGTAATGACAGACCGAACACTGAAGCTTTCTTT. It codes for CASSNDRPNTEAFF.

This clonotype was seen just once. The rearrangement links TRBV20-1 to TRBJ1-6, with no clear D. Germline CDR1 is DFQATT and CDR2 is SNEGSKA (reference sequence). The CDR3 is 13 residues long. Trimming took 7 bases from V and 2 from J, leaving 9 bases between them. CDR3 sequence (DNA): TGCAGTGTCCGACTGGCCTATAATTCACCCCTCCACTTT. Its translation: CSVRLAYNSPLHF.

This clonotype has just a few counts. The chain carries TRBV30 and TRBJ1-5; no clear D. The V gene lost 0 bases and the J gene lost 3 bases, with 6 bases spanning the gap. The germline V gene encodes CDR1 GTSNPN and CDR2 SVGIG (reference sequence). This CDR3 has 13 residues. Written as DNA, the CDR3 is TGTGCCTGGAGTGTTAGCAACAATCAGCCCCAGCATTTT. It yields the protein CAWSVSNNQPQHF.

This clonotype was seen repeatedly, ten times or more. This chain's CDR3 is CASSSGSGRETQYF. In DNA form, the CDR3 reads TGTGCCAGCAGCTCCGGGTCGGGCAGGGAGACCCAGTACTTC. The chain combines TRBV7-2 with TRBJ2-5, with unresolved D. In germline, CDR1 is SGHTA, CDR2 FQGNSA. V shed 4 bases and J shed 5 bases, with 14 bases lying between them. The CDR3 extends over 14 amino acids. Using reference TRBV7-2 and TRBJ2-5 for the parts outside the CDR3, the full variable domain is GAGVSQSPSNKVTEKGKDVELRCDPISGHTALYWYRQSLGQGLEFLIYFQGNSAPDKSGLPSDRFSAERTGGSVSTLTIQRTQQEDSAVYLCASSSGSGRETQYFGPGTRLLVL.

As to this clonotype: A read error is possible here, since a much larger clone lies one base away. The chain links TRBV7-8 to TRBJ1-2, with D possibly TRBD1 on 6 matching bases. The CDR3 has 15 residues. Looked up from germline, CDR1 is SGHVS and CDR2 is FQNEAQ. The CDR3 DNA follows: TGTGTCAGCAGCTTAGGGGGAGACAGGCTAGGAGGCTACACCTTC. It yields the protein CVSSLGGDRLGGYTF.

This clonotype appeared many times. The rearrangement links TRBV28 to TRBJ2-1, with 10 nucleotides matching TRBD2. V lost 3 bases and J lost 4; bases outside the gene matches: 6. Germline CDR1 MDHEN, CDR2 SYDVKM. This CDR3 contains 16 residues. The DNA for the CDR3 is TGTGCCAGCAGTTTCGGGAGCGGGGGGGTATACAATGAGCAGTTCTTC. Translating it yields CASSFGSGGVYNEQFF.

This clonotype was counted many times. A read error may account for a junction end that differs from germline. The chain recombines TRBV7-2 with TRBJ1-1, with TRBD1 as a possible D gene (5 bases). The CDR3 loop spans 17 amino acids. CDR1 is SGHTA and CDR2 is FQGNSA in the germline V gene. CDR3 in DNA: TGTGCCAGCAGCCCCCTCGGGCACTCGCAGGGTGGTGCTGAGGCTTTCTTT. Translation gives CASSPLGHSQGGAEAFF.

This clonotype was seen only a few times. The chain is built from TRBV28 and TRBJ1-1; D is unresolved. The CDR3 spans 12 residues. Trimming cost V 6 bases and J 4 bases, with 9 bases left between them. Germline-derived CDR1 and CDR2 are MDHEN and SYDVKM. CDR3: CASSWAITEAFF. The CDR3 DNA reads TGTGCCAGCAGCTGGGCTATCACTGAAGCTTTCTTT.

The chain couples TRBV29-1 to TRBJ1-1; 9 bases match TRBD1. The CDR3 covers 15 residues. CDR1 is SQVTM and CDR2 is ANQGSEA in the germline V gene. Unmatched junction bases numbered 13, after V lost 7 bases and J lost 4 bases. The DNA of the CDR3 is TGCAGCGCCGGGGACAGGGCGGGAGGTAGCACTGAAGCTTTCTTT. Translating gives CSAGDRAGGSTEAFF. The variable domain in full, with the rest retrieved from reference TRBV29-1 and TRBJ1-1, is SAVISQKPSRDICQRGTSLTIQCQVDSQVTMMFWYRQQPGQSLTLIATANQGSEATYESGFVIDKFPISRPNLTFSTLTVSNMSPEDSSIYLCSAGDRAGGSTEAFFGQGTRLTVV.

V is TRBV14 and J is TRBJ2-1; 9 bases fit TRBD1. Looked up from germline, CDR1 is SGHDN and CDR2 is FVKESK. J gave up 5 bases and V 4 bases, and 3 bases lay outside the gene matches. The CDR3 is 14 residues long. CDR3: CASSPWTGDNEQFF. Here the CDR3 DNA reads TGTGCCAGCAGCCCTTGGACAGGGGACAATGAGCAGTTCTTC.

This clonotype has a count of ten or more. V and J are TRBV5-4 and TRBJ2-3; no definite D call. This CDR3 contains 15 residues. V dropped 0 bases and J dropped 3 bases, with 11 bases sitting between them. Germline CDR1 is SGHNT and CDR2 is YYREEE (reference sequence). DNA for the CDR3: TGTGCCAGCAGCTTGGACCAAACCGGGACAGATACGCAGTATTTT. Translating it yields CASSLDQTGTDTQYF.

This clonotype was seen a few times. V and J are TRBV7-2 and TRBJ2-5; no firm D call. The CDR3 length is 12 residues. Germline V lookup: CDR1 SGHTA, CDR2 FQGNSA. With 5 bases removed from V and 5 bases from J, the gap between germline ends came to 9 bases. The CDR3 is CASSQQLETQYF. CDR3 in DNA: TGTGCCAGCAGCCAACAGCTGGAGACCCAGTACTTC.

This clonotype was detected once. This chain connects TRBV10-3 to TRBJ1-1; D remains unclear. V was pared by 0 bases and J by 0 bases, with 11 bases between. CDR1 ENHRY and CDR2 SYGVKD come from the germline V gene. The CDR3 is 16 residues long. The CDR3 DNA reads TGTGCCATCAGTGAGTCGATACGCCACGTGAACACTGAAGCTTTCTTT. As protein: CAISESIRHVNTEAFF.

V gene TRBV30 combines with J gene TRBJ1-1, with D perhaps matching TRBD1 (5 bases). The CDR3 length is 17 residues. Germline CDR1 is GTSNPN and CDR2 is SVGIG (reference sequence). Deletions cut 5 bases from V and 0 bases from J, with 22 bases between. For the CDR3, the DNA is TGTGCCTGGGCAGGGACTGCAATAAGACCCATGAACACTGAAGCTTTCTTT. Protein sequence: CAWAGTAIRPMNTEAFF. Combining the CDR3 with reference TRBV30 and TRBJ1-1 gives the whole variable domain SQTIHQWPATLVQPVGSPLSLECTVEGTSNPNLYWYRQAAGRGLQLLFYSVGIGQISSEVPQNLSASRPQDRQFILSSKKLLLSDSGFYLCAWAGTAIRPMNTEAFFGQGTRLTVV.